The TCR beta chain described here comes from a study of T-cell reconstitution after alpha-beta-depleted transplantation in children. Germline CDR1 and CDR2: SGHVS and FNYEAQ. Trimming removed 5 bases at V and 0 bases at J, with 20 bases between. CDR3 length equals 18 residues. Construction of the TCRbeta library involved unique molecular identifiers. TCRdb re-called the PCR reads through MiXCR, storing one row per CDR3 protein. Here the sample spans 640,000 or so distinct CDR3 sequences, roughly 15% being singletons. This clonotype was seen more than once but under ten times. V gene TRBV7-6 combines with J gene TRBJ2-1; no definite D call. The source of this sequence is a human donor who donated a stem cell graft to a child with acute myeloid leukemia. The material sequenced was PBMCs from the stem cell graft donor, taken from the stem cell graft. The CDR3 here is CASSPSGPPASSYNEQFF. CDR3 DNA: TGTGCCAGCAGCCCGTCGGGCCCTCCGGCGAGCTCCTACAATGAGCAGTTCTTC.